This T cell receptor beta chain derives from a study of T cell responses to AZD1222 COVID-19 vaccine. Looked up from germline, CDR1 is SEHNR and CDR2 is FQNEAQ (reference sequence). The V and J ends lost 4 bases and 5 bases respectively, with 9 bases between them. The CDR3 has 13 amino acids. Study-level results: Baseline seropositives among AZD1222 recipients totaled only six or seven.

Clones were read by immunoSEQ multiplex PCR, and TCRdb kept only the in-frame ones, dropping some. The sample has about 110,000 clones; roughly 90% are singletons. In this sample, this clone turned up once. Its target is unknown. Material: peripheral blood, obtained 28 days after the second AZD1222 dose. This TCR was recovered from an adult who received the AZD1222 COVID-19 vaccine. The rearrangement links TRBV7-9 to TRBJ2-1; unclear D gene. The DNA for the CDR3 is TGTGCCAGCAGCTCCCACTATGACAATGAGCAGTTCTTC. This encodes CASSSHYDNEQFF. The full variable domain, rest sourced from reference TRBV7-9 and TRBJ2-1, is DTGVSQNPRHKITKRGQNVTFRCDPISEHNRLYWYRQTLGQGPEFLTYFQNEAQLEKSRLLSDRFSAERPKGSFSTLEIQRTEQGDSAMYLCASSSHYDNEQFFGPGTRLTVL.